Listed below are T cell receptor beta chains from one sample, sequenced in a study of post-analysis software for immune sequencing data. Each CDR3 protein is one row after TCRdb ran MiXCR on the PCR reads. The data contain a few hundred thousand distinct CDR3 sequences, around 40% of them singletons. Sequenced input: blood. Receptors originate from a girl aged 10 to 17 with multiple sclerosis. Each CDR3 is given with its conserved first and last residue. The D gene is left open where the match is weak. Some rows have no size entry. The others give once, few or many, or a class for an expanded clone.

J	size	D	V	DNA	CDR3
TRBJ2-1	NA	NA	TRBV20-1	TGCAGTGCTAGAGTCGGGCTACTTGCTGTTGAGCAGTTCTTC	CSARVGLLAVEQFF
TRBJ1-2	once	NA	TRBV29-1	TGCAGCGTTGAATCAGGGGATGGCTACACCTTC	CSVESGDGYTF
TRBJ1-1	NA	TRBD1	TRBV9	TGTGCCAGCAGCGCCACCGGGACAGGGAACACTGAAGCTTTCTTT	CASSATGTGNTEAFF
TRBJ2-7	NA	NA	TRBV28	TGTGCCAGCAGTTTAGTGGAGGCCTACGAGCAGTACTTC	CASSLVEAYEQYF
TRBJ2-7	few	TRBD2	TRBV7-3	TGTGCCAGCAGCCCCTTTGGCGGGAGAGGTTACGAGCAGTACTTC	CASSPFGGRGYEQYF
TRBJ2-2	NA	NA	TRBV6-2/TRBV6-3	TGTGCCAGCAGTTTCTACACCGGGGAGCTGTTTTTT	CASSFYTGELFF
TRBJ2-5	once	NA	TRBV28	TGTGCCAGCAGTTCCCGGCAGAGTGGGGAGACCCAGTACTTC	CASSSRQSGETQYF
TRBJ1-2	few	NA	TRBV20-1	TGCAGTGCAGCCCGACAGCCCGGGGGGGACCACTATGGCTACACCTTC	CSAARQPGGDHYGYTF
TRBJ1-2	NA	TRBD1	TRBV20-1	TGCAGTGCTAGAGACCGGGACAGGGGGGACGGCTACACCTTC	CSARDRDRGDGYTF
TRBJ2-1	NA	TRBD2	TRBV3-1	TGTGCCAGCAGCCAAGGCAGCGGGACGGTATACAATGAGCAGTTCTTC	CASSQGSGTVYNEQFF
TRBJ1-1	once	NA	TRBV29-1	TGCAGCGTTGAATATTGGGGGGGTGATCAGGCGAGCACTGAAGCTTTCTTT	CSVEYWGGDQASTEAFF
TRBJ2-1	NA	TRBD2	TRBV9	TGTGCCAGCAGCAAAATAGCGGGAGGGCCCTACAATGAGCAGTTCTTC	CASSKIAGGPYNEQFF
TRBJ2-1	few	TRBD2	TRBV5-1	TGCGCCAGCAGCTTGGAAACTAGCGGGAGCCTAGTCAATGAGCAGTTCTTC	CASSLETSGSLVNEQFF
TRBJ2-1	NA	NA	TRBV4-1	TGCGCCAGCAGCCAAATTCTTCCAAGGGATGAGCAGTTCTTC	CASSQILPRDEQFF
TRBJ2-2	NA	TRBD2	TRBV28	TGTGCCAGCACCCTACTCGGTCCTAGCGGGACAAACACCGGGGAGCTGTTTTTT	CASTLLGPSGTNTGELFF
TRBJ1-2	few	NA	TRBV7-6	TGTGCCAGCAGCCCCCAGGGGTTCGGAGGGGGCTACACCTTC	CASSPQGFGGGYTF
TRBJ1-2	NA	NA	TRBV29-1	TGCAGCGTTGATGCCGACAGAGCTAACTATGACTACACCTTC	CSVDADRANYDYTF
TRBJ1-5	NA	NA	TRBV9	TGTGCCAGCAGCGTAGATTGGGGGCCGCTCCGGCCCCAGCATTTT	CASSVDWGPLRPQHF
TRBJ2-7	NA	NA	TRBV5-1	TGCGCCAGCAGCTTGAGGCGGACAAACACCTACGAGCAGTACTTC	CASSLRRTNTYEQYF
TRBJ2-7	NA	TRBD2	TRBV29-1	TGCAGGTTGGATCAGCGGGAGTACGAGCAGTACTTC	CRLDQREYEQYF
TRBJ2-7	NA	NA	TRBV5-1	TGCGCCAGCAGCTTGGTGGGGGACTCCTACGAGCAGTACTTC	CASSLVGDSYEQYF
TRBJ1-2	NA	NA	TRBV7-9	TGTGCCAGCCGCTTATCGGCCAACTATGGCTACACCTTC	CASRLSANYGYTF
TRBJ2-7	few	TRBD1	TRBV7-3	TGTGCCAGCAGCCCAGGGGGCGTAAGCTCCTACGAGCAGTACTTC	CASSPGGVSSYEQYF
TRBJ2-1	once	TRBD2	TRBV6-1	TGTGCCAGCAGCGTAGCGGGAGGGCTCGGTGAGCAGTTCTTC	CASSVAGGLGEQFF
TRBJ2-7	many	NA	TRBV5-1	TGCGCCAGCAGCTTGGCAGGGAACTACGAGCAGTACTTC	CASSLAGNYEQYF
TRBJ2-3	many	TRBD2	TRBV29-1	TGCAGCGTTGACAGGCGACTAGCGGGAAGCACAGATACGCAGTATTTT	CSVDRRLAGSTDTQYF
TRBJ1-1	NA	NA	TRBV20-1	TGCAGTGCTAGAAGGATCAGCCCGAACACTGAAGCTTTCTTT	CSARRISPNTEAFF
TRBJ2-1	NA	TRBD2	TRBV5-1	TGCGCCAGCAGCTCCTACCAGGGACTAGCGGTCAATGAGCAGTTCTTC	CASSSYQGLAVNEQFF
TRBJ2-6	NA	NA	TRBV6-6	TGTGCCAGCAGTACCCCTTCTGGCGCCAACGTCCTGACTTTC	CASSTPSGANVLTF
TRBJ2-1	NA	NA	TRBV7-3	TGTGCCAGCAGCATGAAATGGGGGAATGAGCAGTTCTTC	CASSMKWGNEQFF
TRBJ1-2	few	TRBD1	TRBV10-3	TGTGCCGTCCGGACCCCGACAGGGCTCAAGGGGCATGGCTACACCTTC	CAVRTPTGLKGHGYTF
TRBJ1-2	NA	NA	TRBV4-2	TGTGCCAGCAGCACCGGAACGCCGGATGGCTACACCTTC	CASSTGTPDGYTF
TRBJ2-5	NA	NA	TRBV20-1	TGCAGTGCTCGGGGGGCAGAACAAGAGACCCAGTACTTC	CSARGAEQETQYF
TRBJ2-3	NA	NA	TRBV10-2	TGCGCCAGCAGTGAGTCACAGGCGTTCCCAGATACGCAGTATTTT	CASSESQAFPDTQYF
TRBJ2-2	NA	NA	TRBV5-1	TGCGCCAGCAGCTTGGATGGCACCGGGGAGCTGTTTTTT	CASSLDGTGELFF
TRBJ2-6	NA	NA	TRBV7-3	TGTGCCAGCAGCATCTGGGGATCCCATTCTGGGGCCAACGTCCTGACTTTC	CASSIWGSHSGANVLTF
TRBJ2-7	NA	TRBD1	TRBV15	TGTGCCACCAGCAGAGTTGGACAGGCCTACGAGCAGTACTTC	CATSRVGQAYEQYF
TRBJ2-5	NA	TRBD1	TRBV6-5	TGTGCCAGCAGTTACTATAGGGGGCCCTACGAGCTGTACTTC	CASSYYRGPYELYF
TRBJ2-7	NA	TRBD2	TRBV30	TGTGCCTGGAGTGTACGTTTCGAGCGGGAGATCTACGAGCAGTACTTC	CAWSVRFEREIYEQYF
TRBJ1-1	few	TRBD1	TRBV12-3/TRBV12-4	TGTGCCAGCAGTTTAGCCCGCGACAGGGGGCCCTGGACTGAAGCTTTCTTT	CASSLARDRGPWTEAFF
TRBJ2-7	NA	NA	TRBV7-2	TGTGCCAGCAGCTCAGGCGGACACGGCGAGCAGTACTTC	CASSSGGHGEQYF
TRBJ2-1	NA	TRBD1	TRBV12-3/TRBV12-4	TGTGCCAGCAGTCTTCCCGGGACAGGGTCCAATGAGCAGTTCTTC	CASSLPGTGSNEQFF
TRBJ2-5	NA	NA	TRBV19	TGTGCCAGTAGCCTGCAGACTAGTTCTTACGAGACCCAGTACTTC	CASSLQTSSYETQYF
TRBJ2-6	NA	NA	TRBV29-1	TGCAGCGTTGCGAGAGCACAGTCTGGGGCCAGCGTCCTGACTTTC	CSVARAQSGASVLTF
TRBJ2-7	NA	NA	TRBV25-1	TGTGCCAGCAGTCCCCACTTATCCGGGACCTACGAGCAGTACTTC	CASSPHLSGTYEQYF
TRBJ2-6	NA	NA	TRBV6-2/TRBV6-3	TGTGCCAGCAGCTGGGACCGGGGGGCGACTGGGGCCAACGTCCTGACTTTC	CASSWDRGATGANVLTF
TRBJ1-1	few	NA	TRBV27	TGTGCCAGCAGTACGGGACGGGGGAACACTGAAGCTTTCTTT	CASSTGRGNTEAFF
TRBJ2-1	once	TRBD1	TRBV5-4	TGTGCCAGCAGCCTACCGACAGGGAGTGATGAGCAGTTCTTC	CASSLPTGSDEQFF